This T cell receptor (beta chain) was recovered during a study of cytomegalovirus exposure and HLA in healthy donors. With 60 Vbeta and 13 Jbeta primers, the PCR was carried out. Method: immunoSEQ multiplex PCR; TCRdb's copy keeps in-frame clones and lacks some. The sample records under 300,000 clones, around 81% being singletons. CDR1 and CDR2 from the germline V gene are SGHRS and YFSETQ. With 3 bases clipped from V and 0 bases from J, the junction kept 3 bases outside the gene matches. The CDR3 extends over 16 amino acids. The sequence was collected from a woman aged 55-70 years in good health and CMV-seropositive. The V and J genes are TRBV5-1 and TRBJ2-6, with 7 nucleotides matching TRBD1. Sequenced input: PBMCs. This CDR3 is CASSSGQFSGANVLTF. The CDR3 DNA sequence: TGCGCCAGCAGCTCGGGACAGTTCTCTGGGGCCAACGTCCTGACTTTC.